The present T cell receptor beta chain was sequenced within a study of T cells in Graves' hyperthyroidism and ophthalmopathy. Findings of the study overall: A model of 13 V-J pairs discriminated ophthalmopathy from stable hyperthyroidism. Most clonotypes expanded in the thyroid (above 0.001) were also present in blood.

RNA transcripts were the template for amplifying TCR beta CDR3 regions. Carried out on the TCR CDR3, a first-round RT-PCR used the HTBI primer set. TCRdb ran MiXCR on the multiplex PCR reads and lists one entry per CDR3 protein. The sample records about 700,000 distinct CDR3 sequences, 14% being singletons. On this clonotype: As yet, its antigen is unknown.

This clonotype originated in a woman aged 18-29 years with Graves' hyperthyroidism. Sequencing input: blood.

CDR3 protein: CAGEGEKNIQYF. In DNA form, the CDR3 reads TGTGCTGGCGAGGGGGAGAAAAACATTCAGTACTTC. This chain connects TRBV2 to TRBJ2-4, with D perhaps TRBD1 (6 bases). CDR3 size: 12 residues. Germline values: CDR1 SNHLY, CDR2 FYNNEI.